The T cell receptor beta chain under discussion was sequenced for a study of cytomegalovirus exposure and HLA in healthy donors. Study-wide results and limits: Earlier analysis found most TCR beta V segments productive about 87% or about 30% of the time.

This clone has just one count. Its antigen is not identified. With 2 bases removed from V and 10 bases from J, the gap between germline ends came to 12 bases. From germline, CDR1 is MDHEN and CDR2 SYDVKM. CDR3 size: 13 residues. Use of 60 Vbeta and 13 Jbeta primers characterized the PCR. Measured with immunoSEQ multiplex PCR; TCRdb has only the in-frame clones, and not every one. The data contain some 170,000 clones, almost 80% of them singletons. The specimen sequenced was PBMCs. The TCR originated in a man aged 35 to 55 in good health and CMV-seropositive. The rearrangement uses TRBV28 and TRBJ2-1, with D possibly TRBD2 on 6 matching bases. CDR3 nucleotides: TGTGCCAGCAGTTTACGGTCCCGGGGGGAGCAGTTCTTC. Its protein is CASSLRSRGEQFF. Combining the CDR3 with reference TRBV28 and TRBJ2-1 gives the whole variable domain DVKVTQSSRYLVKRTGEKVFLECVQDMDHENMFWYRQDPGLGLRLIYFSYDVKMKEKGDIPEGYSVSREKKERFSLILESASTNQTSMYLCASSLRSRGEQFFGPGTRLTVL.